Shown below are 28 T cell receptor beta chains from a single sample sequenced in a study of a mutant IDH1 vaccine in newly diagnosed glioma. Method: immunoSEQ multiplex PCR; TCRdb's copy keeps in-frame clones and lacks some. Seen here are over 55,000 clones, more than 80% observed once, and the top ten hold roughly 3.5%. Their cognate antigens are unknown. Time point in this sample: week 11, during vaccination. Topical imiquimod accompanied each vaccine dose, which consisted of 300 ug of mutant IDH1 20-mer peptide. Sequenced here: PBMCs, sampled from a glioma patient whose treatment included an IDH1 peptide vaccine. All receptors derive from a man under 40 with glioma.

The rearrangement joins TRBV7-9 to TRBJ1-2; D is ambiguous. The CDR3 length is 13 residues. Looked up from germline, CDR1 is SEHNR and CDR2 is FQNEAQ (reference sequence). V was clipped by 5 bases and J by 10 bases, with 17 bases between them. For the CDR3, the DNA is TGTGCCAGCAGCCTAGGAGGTGTGGTCGACTACACCTTC. Encoded protein: CASSLGGVVDYTF.

The CDR3 DNA sequence: TGTGCCAGTAGTATAAGCCCCGCAGGGAGGGCTGAGCAGTTCTTC. Translation gives CASSISPAGRAEQFF. The chain couples TRBV19 to TRBJ2-1; 7 positions agree with TRBD2. Germline V gene sequence: CDR1 LNHDA, CDR2 SQIVND (reference sequence). The CDR3 sequence is 15 residues long. The V gene end was trimmed by 2 bases and the J gene end by 9 bases; junction bases not matched to a gene: 10.

This rearrangement joins TRBV7-3 to TRBJ2-1, with a tentative D call TRBD1 (5 bases). Trimming removed 5 bases from V and 7 bases from J, with 18 bases in between. The CDR3 totals 15 residues. Per the germline V gene, CDR1 is SGHTA and CDR2 is FQGTGA. The chain's CDR3 is CASSQIGQPLNEQFF. As DNA, the CDR3 is TGTGCCAGCAGCCAAATCGGACAACCTCTAAATGAGCAGTTCTTC.

The chain joins TRBV2 to TRBJ2-1; D perhaps matches TRBD2 (5 bases). V dropped 3 bases and J dropped 14 bases, with 17 bases sitting between them. The CDR3 totals 13 residues. Germline V lookup: CDR1 SNHLY, CDR2 FYNNEI. The CDR3 region is CASSDSGIGFKFF. CDR3 coding DNA: TGTGCCAGCAGTGACTCGGGGATCGGTTTCAAGTTCTTC.

This clone has a handful of counts. The chain carries TRBV19 and TRBJ1-4; D is possibly TRBD1 (5 bases). The germline gives CDR1 LNHDA, CDR2 SQIVND (reference sequence). The CDR3 is made up of 16 amino acids. V was shortened by 1 base and J by 8 bases, with 17 bases between the two germline ends. CDR3: CASSIGGRGLGEKLFF. CDR3 bases: TGTGCCAGTAGTATAGGCGGACGGGGACTTGGGGAAAAACTGTTTTTT.

This chain connects TRBV5-4 to TRBJ2-3; possible D gene TRBD2, 5 bases. CDR1 and CDR2 from the germline V gene are SGHNT and YYREEE (reference sequence). The V end was cut by 3 bases, the J end by 2 bases, with 16 bases between. The CDR3 sequence is 16 residues long. The CDR3 here is CASSSSSGLITDTQYF. CDR3 DNA: TGTGCCAGCAGCTCAAGTTCGGGGTTGATCACAGATACGCAGTATTTT.

V and J are TRBV5-1 and TRBJ2-5, with TRBD2 matching 7 bases. V lost 4 bases and J lost 3; bases outside the gene matches: 3. This CDR3 contains 13 residues. Germline CDR1 and CDR2: SGHRS and YFSETQ. CDR3 protein: CASSRAGEETQYF. For the CDR3, the DNA is TGCGCCAGCAGCCGGGCGGGGGAAGAGACCCAGTACTTC.

The chain is built from TRBV7-3 and TRBJ2-5; TRBD2 agrees at 7 bases. The ends lost 5 bases at V and 1 base at J; junction bases unmatched: 7. This CDR3 comprises 15 residues. CDR1 and CDR2 (germline): SGHTA, FQGTGA. Here the CDR3 reads CASSPLGGIQETQYF. The CDR3 bases are TGTGCCAGCAGCCCCCTCGGGGGGATCCAAGAGACCCAGTACTTC.

This clone appeared once. V usage is TRBV9 and J usage is TRBJ2-3, with TRBD2 matching over 11 bases. Germline values: CDR1 SGDLS, CDR2 YYNGEE. The CDR3 consists of 16 residues. V lost 0 bases and J lost 6; bases outside the gene matches: 6. CDR3 sequence: CASSVGLAGGSDTQYF. DNA of the CDR3: TGTGCCAGCAGCGTAGGTCTAGCGGGGGGTTCGGATACGCAGTATTTT.

This chain joins TRBV6-4 and TRBJ2-1; D might be TRBD1 (6 bases). V was cut by 7 bases and J by 15 bases, with 25 bases left in between. In germline, CDR1 is MRHNA, CDR2 SNTAGT. The CDR3 sequence is 14 residues long. In DNA, the CDR3 is TGTGCCAGCACCAACCTCCGGGGAACAACCAGGGGGTTCTTC. This gives the protein CASTNLRGTTRGFF.

The chain combines TRBV5-4 with TRBJ2-3, with D unresolved. Germline V lookup: CDR1 SGHNT, CDR2 YYREEE (reference sequence). Trimming left V 4 bases short and J 2 bases short, with 11 bases between. There are 14 residues in the CDR3. CDR3 residues: CASSVEVATDTQYF. The CDR3 region has the DNA TGTGCCAGCAGCGTCGAAGTGGCCACAGATACGCAGTATTTT.

J is TRBJ1-4 and V is TRBV2, with TRBD1 matching over 7 bases. The CDR3 has 17 amino acids. Trimming cost V 3 bases and J 7 bases; bases outside gene matches: 14. Germline loops: CDR1 SNHLY, CDR2 FYNNEI. DNA for the CDR3: TGTGCCAGCAGTGAGCCACCCCCGGGACAGAGGAGTGAAAAACTGTTTTTT. Translating it yields CASSEPPPGQRSEKLFF.

The chain has TRBV10-3 and TRBJ2-7, with 10 bases that match TRBD1. This CDR3 is built from 17 residues. Unmatched junction bases numbered 8, after V lost 0 bases and J lost 3 bases. The germline V gene encodes CDR1 ENHRY and CDR2 SYGVKD. Here the CDR3 DNA reads TGTGCCATCAGTGAGTCGAGCAGGACAGGGGGTTACTACGAGCAGTACTTC. Amino acids: CAISESSRTGGYYEQYF.

The rearrangement uses TRBV4-3 and TRBJ1-2; no clear D gene. This CDR3 comprises 15 residues. Germline V gene sequence: CDR1 LGHNA, CDR2 YSLEER. V was clipped by 8 bases and J by 0 bases, with 16 bases between them. CDR3 protein: CASRQEPAANYGYTF. Here the CDR3 DNA reads TGCGCCAGCCGTCAGGAGCCCGCCGCTAACTATGGCTACACCTTC.

The CDR3 region has the DNA TGTGCCGTGGGGGCTGGCAGAGATACGCAGTATTTT. It yields the protein CAVGAGRDTQYF. The chain couples TRBV7-9 to TRBJ2-3, with a weak D call TRBD1 (6 bases). The CDR3 extends over 12 amino acids. Germline V gene sequence: CDR1 SEHNR, CDR2 FQNEAQ (reference sequence). V lost 11 bases, J lost 5 bases, and 14 bases lay in between.

This chain joins TRBV9 and TRBJ1-1; D gene uncertain. Per the germline V gene, CDR1 is SGDLS and CDR2 is YYNGEE. This CDR3 has 13 amino acids. V lost 2 bases, J lost 0 bases, and 5 bases lay in between. The CDR3 DNA follows: TGTGCCAGCAGCGTCACATTGAACACTGAAGCTTTCTTT. The encoded protein is CASSVTLNTEAFF.

The V gene is TRBV21-1, the J gene TRBJ2-1; the listed D gene, TRBD2, was not tested against the DNA. TRBV21-1 is noted as a pseudogene. This CDR3 is built from 12 residues. The CDR3 reads CASSTGLPATFF. CDR3 nucleotide sequence: TGTGCCAGCAGCACTGGACTGCCGGCGACGTTCTTC.

V gene TRBV28 combines with J gene TRBJ1-2; 7 bases align to TRBD1. The V gene's germline CDR1 is MDHEN and CDR2 SYDVKM. The junction had 5 bases not matched to a gene; V was cut back by 6 bases and J by 4 bases. The CDR3 consists of 13 residues. This CDR3 reads CASRIDRAYGYTF. CDR3 DNA: TGTGCCAGCAGAATTGACAGGGCCTATGGCTACACCTTC.

This clone was detected only once. The chain uses TRBV7-9 and TRBJ1-2; 7 bases map to TRBD1. This CDR3 has 17 residues. J was trimmed by 3 bases and V by 1 base; bases with no gene match: 11. Germline V CDR1 and CDR2: SEHNR, FQNEAQ (reference sequence). The CDR3 DNA follows: TGTGCCAGCAGCTTAGTTGGATCCGGGACAGCTTACTATGGCTACACCTTC. This sequence encodes CASSLVGSGTAYYGYTF.

CDR3 protein: CASSFGRRTEAFF. The CDR3 DNA reads as TGTGCCAGCAGCTTTGGGAGGAGGACTGAAGCTTTCTTT. This chain joins TRBV5-6 and TRBJ1-1; D gene uncertain. The germline CDR1 and CDR2 sequences are SGHDT and YYEEEE. The CDR3 extends over 13 amino acids. V lost 2 bases and J 5 bases, leaving 10 bases between the germline ends.

The chain recombines TRBV7-8 with TRBJ1-6; TRBD1 matches at 7 bases. With 1 base clipped from V and 0 bases from J, the junction kept 6 bases outside the gene matches. The CDR3 covers 18 residues. Germline CDR1 reads SGHVS; CDR2 reads FQNEAQ. The CDR3 nucleotides read TGTGCCAGCAGCTTAGAACTGACAGGGAGCTCCTATAATTCACCCCTCCACTTT. It codes for CASSLELTGSSYNSPLHF.

This clone was recorded only once. V is TRBV28 and J is TRBJ2-7; 8 bases line up with TRBD2. The V gene's germline CDR1 is MDHEN and CDR2 SYDVKM. With 7 bases clipped from V and 2 bases from J, the junction kept 7 bases outside the gene matches. The CDR3 runs to 14 residues. The CDR3 sequence: CASTGAGGPYEQYF. The CDR3 DNA follows: TGTGCCAGCACTGGGGCGGGGGGACCCTACGAGCAGTACTTC.

The V and J genes are TRBV2 and TRBJ2-1; 15 nucleotides align to TRBD2. J lost 6 bases, V lost 4 bases, and 1 base had no gene match. This CDR3 is built from 15 residues. Germline assignment: CDR1 SNHLY and CDR2 FYNNEI. Here the CDR3 reads CASSGTSGRGNEQFF. As DNA, the CDR3 is TGTGCCAGCAGTGGGACTAGCGGGAGGGGCAATGAGCAGTTCTTC.

The chain recombines TRBV7-9 with TRBJ2-1, with 9 bases that match TRBD2. The CDR3 is made up of 16 amino acids. Germline V gene lookup returns CDR1 SEHNR and CDR2 FQNEAQ (reference sequence). V shed 5 bases, J shed 1 base, and the junction held 6 bases outside the gene matches. CDR3 amino acids: CASSGRLAVSYNEQFF. CDR3 in DNA: TGTGCCAGCAGCGGCCGACTAGCGGTTTCCTACAATGAGCAGTTCTTC.

The rearrangement uses TRBV20-1 and TRBJ2-1; 7 positions agree with TRBD2. Germline V gene sequence: CDR1 DFQATT, CDR2 SNEGSKA (reference sequence). This CDR3 has 11 amino acids. The CDR3 loop reads CGAGAYNEQFF. DNA of the CDR3: TGCGGGGCGGGGGCCTACAATGAGCAGTTCTTC.

This sequence joins TRBV6-6 and TRBJ1-5, with D maybe TRBD1 (6 bases). CDR3 size: 14 residues. The germline CDR1 and CDR2 sequences are MNHNY and SVGAGI (reference sequence). Trimming left V 6 bases short and J 7 bases short, with 16 bases between. The CDR3 is CASRGQTSNQPQHF. The CDR3 bases are TGTGCCAGCAGGGGACAAACCTCTAACCAGCCCCAGCATTTT.

The V call is TRBV2, the J call TRBJ1-2, with D unclear. The CDR3 runs 15 residues. Trimming removed 3 bases from V and 7 bases from J, with 18 bases in between. The germline gives CDR1 SNHLY, CDR2 FYNNEI. CDR3 DNA sequence: TGTGCCAGCAGTGATGAGACGGTAGATGGAGGTGGCTACACCTTC. The encoded protein is CASSDETVDGGGYTF.

This clone is termed medium-sized (0.01 to 0.1%). The chain uses TRBV4-1 and TRBJ1-1, with TRBD1 as a possible D gene (6 bases). Trimming pared 8 bases from V and 5 bases from J, leaving 12 bases between. Germline CDR1 is MGHRA and CDR2 is YSYEKL. The CDR3 is 12 amino acids. The CDR3 is CASGRGGTEAFF. The CDR3 DNA reads TGCGCCAGCGGCAGGGGAGGTACTGAAGCTTTCTTT.